Presented here are 30 T cell receptor beta chains from one specimen sequenced in a study of cytomegalovirus exposure and HLA in healthy donors. 60 Vbeta and 13 Jbeta primers were used in PCR. This table comes from immunoSEQ multiplex PCR, and its TCRdb copy is limited to in-frame clones, with some not included. This sample yields 95,000 to 150,000 clones, of which 75% to 90% are seen a single time; 0.24% belongs to the top ten. The sample was PBMCs. The receptor source for this set is a man aged 45-65 years in good health and CMV-seronegative.

A few counts support this clone. DNA for the CDR3: TGTGCCATCAGGGCCTCCTACGAGCAGTACTTC. This sequence encodes CAIRASYEQYF. The genes are TRBV10-3 and TRBJ2-7; no firm D call. V was pared by 6 bases and J by 0 bases, with 3 bases between. Germline V gene sequence: CDR1 ENHRY, CDR2 SYGVKD. The CDR3 has 11 amino acids.

The gene calls are TRBV19 and TRBJ2-2, with 9 bases aligning to TRBD1. This CDR3 contains 14 residues. Germline V CDR1 and CDR2: LNHDA, SQIVND (reference sequence). Unmatched junction bases numbered 5, after V lost 7 bases and J lost 5 bases. CDR3 sequence (DNA): TGTGCCAGTACACGGGACAGGGTAACCGGGGAGCTGTTTTTT. Translation: CASTRDRVTGELFF.

This clone has just a few counts. The chain combines TRBV2 with TRBJ1-1; 8 nucleotides line up with TRBD1. Germline V gives CDR1 SNHLY, CDR2 FYNNEI. The CDR3 loop spans 14 amino acids. The trim removed 7 bases at V and 1 base at J, leaving 5 bases unmatched. The CDR3 DNA follows: TGTGCCAGCACTTCACAGGGGGGGAACACTGAAGCTTTCTTT. This translates into CASTSQGGNTEAFF.

This chain joins TRBV7-2 and TRBJ1-3; D perhaps matches TRBD1 (5 bases). V lost 1 base and J 1 base, leaving 8 bases between the germline ends. CDR1 and CDR2 (germline): SGHTA, FQGNSA. This CDR3 region has 15 residues. CDR3 nucleotide sequence: TGTGCCAGCAGCTTAGACAGGCAGTCTGGAAACACCATATATTTT. Protein sequence: CASSLDRQSGNTIYF.

The chain has TRBV4-2 and TRBJ2-3, with D maybe TRBD1 (6 bases). Per germline, CDR1 LGHNA and CDR2 YNFKEQ. CDR3 length equals 16 residues. Trimming pared 3 bases from V and 1 base from J, leaving 14 bases between. The CDR3 loop is CASSQSTGYRTDTQYF. In DNA form, the CDR3 reads TGTGCCAGCAGCCAGTCTACAGGGTATCGCACAGATACGCAGTATTTT.

V usage is TRBV10-3 and J usage is TRBJ1-1, with 12 bases aligning to TRBD1. The V gene's germline CDR1 is ENHRY and CDR2 SYGVKD. V gave up 5 bases and J gave up 5 bases; unmatched junction bases: 6. There are 15 residues in the CDR3. The CDR3 loop reads CAISRGQGAITEAFF. CDR3 sequence (DNA): TGTGCCATCAGTCGGGGACAGGGGGCGATAACTGAAGCTTTCTTT.

In its sample, this clone was seen once. The genes are TRBV29-1 and TRBJ2-7; 8 positions match TRBD1. Germline loops: CDR1 SQVTM, CDR2 ANQGSEA. The CDR3 runs to 17 residues. Trimming cost V 1 base and J 1 base; bases outside gene matches: 12. CDR3 sequence (DNA): TGCAGCGTTGAAGGCCTCGGACAGGGTGGGAATTCCTACGAGCAGTACTTC. Translating gives CSVEGLGQGGNSYEQYF.

This clone has just one count. This sequence joins TRBV5-1 and TRBJ2-7, with a possible D match to TRBD2 (5 bases). CDR1 and CDR2 (germline): SGHRS, YFSETQ. The ends were cut back, 4 bases at V and 0 bases at J, with 11 bases in the middle. CDR3 size: 14 residues. CDR3 nucleotides: TGCGCCAGCAGCCGGACCGGGAACTCCTACGAGCAGTACTTC. Its translation is CASSRTGNSYEQYF.

V and J are TRBV29-1 and TRBJ2-7, with D tentatively TRBD1 (6 bases). Between the trimmed V and J ends, which lost 6 bases and 3 bases, there was a span of 9 bases. The germline CDR1 and CDR2 sequences are SQVTM and ANQGSEA. This CDR3 comprises 11 residues. In nucleotides, the CDR3 is TGCAGCGTCGAGGACAGCTACGAGCAGTACTTC. The encoded protein is CSVEDSYEQYF.

CDR3 protein: CASSPPGINQPQHF. CDR3 nucleotides: TGTGCCAGCTCACCTCCGGGAATCAATCAGCCCCAGCATTTT. This rearrangement joins TRBV18 to TRBJ1-5; no reliable D call. Germline V gene data show CDR1 as KGHSH and CDR2 as LQKENI. CDR3 length: 14 amino acids. Deletions cut 3 bases from V and 3 bases from J, with 9 bases between.

This clone was seen a single time. This chain links TRBV25-1 with TRBJ1-4; a possible D gene is TRBD1 (5 bases). The CDR3 is 15 amino acids. V was shortened by 1 base and J by 3 bases, with 9 bases between the two germline ends. CDR1 and CDR2 from the germline V gene are MGHDK and SYGVNS. The CDR3 bases are TGTGCCAGCAGTGAATCCCGGGGGGCTAATGAAAAACTGTTTTTT. This gives the protein CASSESRGANEKLFF.

The chain is built from TRBV27 and TRBJ2-3; D is uncertain. CDR3 size: 15 residues. CDR1 is MNHEY, CDR2 SMNVEV, per germline (reference sequence). Trimming removed 2 bases at V and 1 base at J, with 10 bases between. The CDR3 bases are TGTGCCAGCAGTTTAATGGAGTCACGCACAGATACGCAGTATTTT. This encodes CASSLMESRTDTQYF.

This chain connects TRBV9 to TRBJ2-1; D may be TRBD2 (5 bases). The CDR3 length is 13 residues. Germline loops: CDR1 SGDLS, CDR2 YYNGEE. The ends were cut back, 1 base at V and 7 bases at J, with 9 bases in the middle. The CDR3 loop is CASSVTSPNEQFF. The CDR3 bases are TGTGCCAGCAGCGTAACTAGTCCGAATGAGCAGTTCTTC.

This clone is a singleton in its sample. The chain recombines TRBV28 with TRBJ2-7; D might be TRBD2 (5 bases). The CDR3 is made up of 11 amino acids. Trimming took off 7 bases at V and 3 bases at J, with 7 bases between the two ends. Per the germline V gene, CDR1 is MDHEN and CDR2 is SYDVKM. DNA of the CDR3: TGTGCCAGCACTCGGGACTACGAGCAGTACTTC. It codes for CASTRDYEQYF.

The J gene is TRBJ1-2, the V gene TRBV4-2; 10 bases map to TRBD1. The V gene's germline CDR1 is LGHNA and CDR2 YNFKEQ. V dropped 1 base and J dropped 4; count of bases not matched to a gene: 9. The CDR3 is 17 amino acids. In nucleotides, the CDR3 is TGTGCCAGCAGCCAAGTCTTCAGGACAGGGGGAGGCTATGGCTACACCTTC. It encodes CASSQVFRTGGGYGYTF.

V is TRBV7-2 and J is TRBJ1-6, with 9 bases that match TRBD1. Germline trimming cut 5 bases from V and 7 bases from J; bases unmatched to any gene: 6. This CDR3 comprises 15 residues. Germline V gene lookup returns CDR1 SGHTA and CDR2 FQGNSA. The CDR3 protein is CASSPQTGGNSPLHF. The CDR3 bases are TGTGCCAGCAGCCCCCAGACAGGGGGGAATTCACCCCTCCACTTT.

The chain carries TRBV4-3 and TRBJ2-1, with TRBD2 identical over 11 bases. Germline CDR1 LGHNA, CDR2 YSLEER. The CDR3 runs 19 residues. V lost 2 bases to trimming and J lost 1 base; unmatched junction nucleotides: 10. The CDR3 nucleotides are TGCGCCAGCAGCCAACACATTAGCGGGGGGGCCTCGTCCTACAATGAGCAGTTCTTC. Protein sequence: CASSQHISGGASSYNEQFF.

In its sample, this clone was seen a few times. This chain joins TRBV7-2 and TRBJ1-1; TRBD1 aligns across 10 bases. The J segment lost 5 bases and the V segment lost 1 base, leaving 10 bases of the junction unmatched. Germline loops: CDR1 SGHTA, CDR2 FQGNSA. The CDR3 is 17 amino acids. The CDR3 loop reads CASSLVPTGTGATEAFF. For the CDR3, the DNA is TGTGCCAGCAGCTTAGTCCCCACCGGGACAGGGGCGACTGAAGCTTTCTTT. The full variable domain, completed using reference TRBV7-2 and TRBJ1-1, is GAGVSQSPSNKVTEKGKDVELRCDPISGHTALYWYRQSLGQGLEFLIYFQGNSAPDKSGLPSDRFSAERTGGSVSTLTIQRTQQEDSAVYLCASSLVPTGTGATEAFFGQGTRLTVV.

This chain connects TRBV19 to TRBJ2-7, with D tentatively TRBD2 (6 bases). Germline V gene data show CDR1 as LNHDA and CDR2 as SQIVND (reference sequence). The V end was cut by 7 bases, the J end by 2 bases, with 15 bases between. This CDR3 comprises 14 residues. Written as DNA, the CDR3 is TGTGCCAGTACCCGTCGGGCGGGGACCTACGAGCAGTACTTC. Encoded protein: CASTRRAGTYEQYF. The whole variable domain, remainder taken from reference TRBV19 and TRBJ2-7, is DGGITQSPKYLFRKEGQNVTLSCEQNLNHDAMYWYRQDPGQGLRLIYYSQIVNDFQKGDIAEGYSVSREKKESFPLTVTSAQKNPTAFYLCASTRRAGTYEQYFGPGTRLTVT.

This chain uses TRBV27 with TRBJ2-7; 10 nucleotides line up with TRBD1. With 5 bases clipped from V and 6 bases from J, the junction kept 7 bases outside the gene matches. Germline values: CDR1 MNHEY, CDR2 SMNVEV (reference sequence). There are 14 residues in the CDR3. CDR3 in DNA: TGTGCCAGCAGTCCCGACAGGGGGCGCCGCGAGCAGTACTTC. Translated: CASSPDRGRREQYF.

This chain links TRBV4-3 with TRBJ1-6, with D maybe TRBD1 (6 bases). Per germline, CDR1 LGHNA and CDR2 YSLEER. The CDR3 extends over 16 amino acids. V was shortened by 5 bases and J by 4 bases, with 15 bases between the two germline ends. CDR3 region: CASSSRQQGYNSPLHF. The CDR3 region has the DNA TGCGCCAGCAGCTCGAGACAACAGGGTTATAATTCACCCCTCCACTTT.

The V gene is TRBV5-6, the J gene TRBJ1-2; D not certain. V shed 0 bases and J shed 7 bases, with 7 bases lying between them. The CDR3 sequence is 12 residues long. Germline V gives CDR1 SGHDT, CDR2 YYEEEE. The chain's CDR3 is CASSLVVSGYTF. Here the CDR3 DNA reads TGTGCCAGCAGCTTGGTGGTGAGTGGCTACACCTTC.

V usage is TRBV7-9 and J usage is TRBJ1-3, with 8 bases matching TRBD1. Germline assignment: CDR1 SEHNR and CDR2 FQNEAQ (reference sequence). The CDR3 is made up of 16 amino acids. V lost 4 bases, J lost 2 bases, and 7 bases stayed unmatched. The DNA of the CDR3 is TGTGCCAGCAGCTATGGACAGGGCCTCGCTGGAAACACCATATATTTT. As protein: CASSYGQGLAGNTIYF.

The table lists this clone with a count of one. This sequence joins TRBV2 and TRBJ1-2; D is undetermined. Germline CDR1 reads SNHLY; CDR2 reads FYNNEI. Trimming removed 3 bases at V and 0 bases at J, with 11 bases between. The CDR3 consists of 15 residues. The CDR3 reads CASSERAISNYGYTF. The CDR3 bases are TGTGCCAGCAGTGAGAGGGCGATCTCTAACTATGGCTACACCTTC.

The genes are TRBV11-2 and TRBJ2-7; 7 bases line up with TRBD2. Germline V gene lookup returns CDR1 SGHAT and CDR2 FQNNGV. The CDR3 sequence is 17 residues long. Trimming removed 5 bases from V and 3 bases from J; junction bases left unmatched: 16. This chain's CDR3 is CASSQTSPISLFYEQYF. CDR3 nucleotide sequence: TGTGCCAGCAGCCAGACTAGCCCCATCTCTCTTTTCTACGAGCAGTACTTC. Full variable domain (rest looked up from reference TRBV11-2 and TRBJ2-7): EAGVAQSPRYKIIEKRQSVAFWCNPISGHATLYWYQQILGQGPKLLIQFQNNGVVDDSQLPKDRFSAERLKGVDSTLKIQPAKLEDSAVYLCASSQTSPISLFYEQYFGPGTRLTVT.

J is TRBJ1-6 and V is TRBV7-2; unclear D gene. V lost 5 bases, J lost 7 bases, and 6 bases lay in between. Germline V lookup: CDR1 SGHTA, CDR2 FQGNSA. CDR3 length: 12 amino acids. The CDR3 coding sequence is TGTGCCAGCAGCACAACGAATTCACCCCTCCACTTT. Translated: CASSTTNSPLHF.

This rearrangement joins TRBV19 to TRBJ2-1; perhaps TRBD2 as D (6 bases). In germline, CDR1 is LNHDA, CDR2 SQIVND (reference sequence). CDR3 length equals 15 residues. Trimming took 3 bases from V and 6 from J, leaving 15 bases between them. The CDR3 is CASSMKVQGGNEQFF. As DNA, the CDR3 is TGTGCCAGTAGTATGAAGGTCCAGGGAGGCAATGAGCAGTTCTTC.

The rearrangement joins TRBV21-1 to TRBJ2-2; the D call in the table, TRBD1, was not verified against the DNA. TRBV21-1 is termed a pseudogene. The CDR3 runs to 15 residues. The CDR3 sequence is CASSTATGDTGELFF. The CDR3 DNA reads as TGTGCCAGCAGCACAGCGACAGGGGACACCGGGGAGCTGTTTTTT.

The V gene is TRBV9, the J gene TRBJ2-6, with 11 bases aligning to TRBD1. This CDR3 contains 17 residues. Germline V gives CDR1 SGDLS, CDR2 YYNGEE. V was clipped by 4 bases and J by 3 bases; unmatched bases: 6. Here the CDR3 DNA reads TGTGCCAGCAGCTACGGACAGGGGGCAATTGGGGCCAACGTCCTGACTTTC. Amino acids: CASSYGQGAIGANVLTF.

The chain links TRBV5-4 to TRBJ1-4; no definite D call. V shed 4 bases and J shed 2 bases, with 15 bases lying between them. The CDR3 runs 16 residues. Germline values: CDR1 SGHNT, CDR2 YYREEE (reference sequence). CDR3 DNA: TGTGCCAGCAGCCTAGACCAGGCGGGGACTAATGAAAAACTGTTTTTT. The encoded protein is CASSLDQAGTNEKLFF. The full variable domain, with the rest looked up from reference TRBV5-4 and TRBJ1-4, is ETGVTQSPTHLIKTRGQQVTLRCSSQSGHNTVSWYQQALGQGPQFIFQYYREEENGRGNFPPRFSGLQFPNYSSELNVNALELDDSALYLCASSLDQAGTNEKLFFGSGTQLSVL.